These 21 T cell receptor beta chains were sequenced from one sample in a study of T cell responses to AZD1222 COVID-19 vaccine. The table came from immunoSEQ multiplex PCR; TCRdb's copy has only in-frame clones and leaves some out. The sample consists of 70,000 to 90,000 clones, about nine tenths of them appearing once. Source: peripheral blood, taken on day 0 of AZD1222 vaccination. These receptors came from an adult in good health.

This CDR3 is CASSERGGDTQYF. The CDR3 DNA is TGTGCCAGCAGTGAGCGGGGGGGCGATACGCAGTATTTT. V is TRBV6-1 and J is TRBJ2-3, with 9 positions matching TRBD2. The germline gives CDR1 MNHNS, CDR2 SASEGT. The CDR3 totals 13 residues. Losses at the gene ends were 3 bases for V and 6 bases for J; bases not matched to a gene: 1.

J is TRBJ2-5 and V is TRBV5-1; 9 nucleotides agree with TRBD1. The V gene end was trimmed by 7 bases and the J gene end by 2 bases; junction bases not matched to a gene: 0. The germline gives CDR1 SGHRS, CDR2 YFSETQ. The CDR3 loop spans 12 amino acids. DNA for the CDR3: TGCGCCAGCGGACAGGGGCAAGAGACCCAGTACTTC. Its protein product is CASGQGQETQYF.

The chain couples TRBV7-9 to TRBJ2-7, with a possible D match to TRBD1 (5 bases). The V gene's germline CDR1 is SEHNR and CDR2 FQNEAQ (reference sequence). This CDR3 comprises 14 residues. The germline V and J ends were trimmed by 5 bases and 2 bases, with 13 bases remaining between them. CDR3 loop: CASSPDRGAYEQYF. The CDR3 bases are TGTGCCAGCAGCCCAGACAGAGGTGCCTACGAGCAGTACTTC. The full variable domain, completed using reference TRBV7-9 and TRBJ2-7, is DTGVSQNPRHKITKRGQNVTFRCDPISEHNRLYWYRQTLGQGPEFLTYFQNEAQLEKSRLLSDRFSAERPKGSFSTLEIQRTEQGDSAMYLCASSPDRGAYEQYFGPGTRLTVT.

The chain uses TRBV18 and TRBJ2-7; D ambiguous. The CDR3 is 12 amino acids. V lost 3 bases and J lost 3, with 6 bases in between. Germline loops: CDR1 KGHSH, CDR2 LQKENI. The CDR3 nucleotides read TGTGCCAGCTCACCGAATATCTACGAGCAGTACTTC. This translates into CASSPNIYEQYF. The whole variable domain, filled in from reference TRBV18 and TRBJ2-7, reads NAGVMQNPRHLVRRRGQEARLRCSPMKGHSHVYWYRQLPEEGLKFMVYLQKENIIDESGMPKERFSAEFPKEGPSILRIQQVVRGDSAAYFCASSPNIYEQYFGPGTRLTVT.

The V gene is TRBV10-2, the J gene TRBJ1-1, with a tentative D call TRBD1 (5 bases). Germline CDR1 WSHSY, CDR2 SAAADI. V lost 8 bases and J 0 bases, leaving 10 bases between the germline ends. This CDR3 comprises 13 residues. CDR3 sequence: CASLGVLNTEAFF. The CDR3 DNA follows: TGCGCCAGCTTAGGGGTTTTGAACACTGAAGCTTTCTTT.

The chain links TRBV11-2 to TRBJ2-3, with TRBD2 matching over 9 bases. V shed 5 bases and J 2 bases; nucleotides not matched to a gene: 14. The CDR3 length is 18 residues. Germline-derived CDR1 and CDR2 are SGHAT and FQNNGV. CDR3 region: CASSLRRKLAGVTDTQYF. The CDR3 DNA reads TGTGCCAGCAGCCTGCGACGAAAATTAGCGGGGGTCACAGATACGCAGTATTTT.

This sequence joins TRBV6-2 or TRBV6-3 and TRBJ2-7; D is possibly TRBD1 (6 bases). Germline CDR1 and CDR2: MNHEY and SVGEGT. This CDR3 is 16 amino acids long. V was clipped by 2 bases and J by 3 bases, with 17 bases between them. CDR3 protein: CASSYDRRRGLYEQYF. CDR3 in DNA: TGTGCCAGCAGTTACGATCGGCGCAGGGGCCTCTACGAGCAGTACTTC.

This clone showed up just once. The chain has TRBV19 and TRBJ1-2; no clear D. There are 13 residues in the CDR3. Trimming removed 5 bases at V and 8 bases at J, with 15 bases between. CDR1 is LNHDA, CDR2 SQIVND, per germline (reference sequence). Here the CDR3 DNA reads TGTGCCAGTAGTCGACTATCACTACGGGGCTACACCTTC. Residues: CASSRLSLRGYTF.

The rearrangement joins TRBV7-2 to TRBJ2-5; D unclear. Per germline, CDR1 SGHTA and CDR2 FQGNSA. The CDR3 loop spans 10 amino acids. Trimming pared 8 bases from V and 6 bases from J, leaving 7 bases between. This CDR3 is CASGIKTQYF. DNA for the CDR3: TGTGCCAGCGGTATAAAGACCCAGTACTTC.

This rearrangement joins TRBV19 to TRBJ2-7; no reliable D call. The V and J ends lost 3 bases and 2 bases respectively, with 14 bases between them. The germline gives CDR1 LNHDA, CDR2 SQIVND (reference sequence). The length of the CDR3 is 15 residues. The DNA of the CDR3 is TGTGCCAGTAGTATGCCCCCAAGGATCGCCTACGAGCAGTACTTC. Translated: CASSMPPRIAYEQYF.

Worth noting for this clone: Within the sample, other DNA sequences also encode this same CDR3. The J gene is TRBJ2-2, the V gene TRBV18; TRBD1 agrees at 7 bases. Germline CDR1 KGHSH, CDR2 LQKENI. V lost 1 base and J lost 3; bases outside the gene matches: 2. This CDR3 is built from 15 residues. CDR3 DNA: TGTGCCAGCTCACCACGGCAGGGGGACACCGGGGAGCTGTTTTTT. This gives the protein CASSPRQGDTGELFF.

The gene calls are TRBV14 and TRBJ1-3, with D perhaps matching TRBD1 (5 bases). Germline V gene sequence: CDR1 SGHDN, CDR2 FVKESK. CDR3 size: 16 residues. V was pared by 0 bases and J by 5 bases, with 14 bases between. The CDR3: CASSQDGTANRNTIYF. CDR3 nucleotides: TGTGCCAGCAGCCAAGATGGGACCGCCAACCGAAACACCATATATTTT.

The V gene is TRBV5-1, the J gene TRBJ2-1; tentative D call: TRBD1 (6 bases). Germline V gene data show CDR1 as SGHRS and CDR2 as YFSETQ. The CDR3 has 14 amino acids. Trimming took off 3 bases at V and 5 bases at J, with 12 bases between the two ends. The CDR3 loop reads CASSWGQSNNEQFF. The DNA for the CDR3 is TGCGCCAGCAGCTGGGGGCAGTCTAACAATGAGCAGTTCTTC.

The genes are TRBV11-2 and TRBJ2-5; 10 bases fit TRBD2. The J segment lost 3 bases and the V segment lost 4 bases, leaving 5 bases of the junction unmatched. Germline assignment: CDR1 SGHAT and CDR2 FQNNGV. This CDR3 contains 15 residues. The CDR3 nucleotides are TGTGCCAGCAGCTCCGCTGGGACTAGCGAAGAGACCCAGTACTTC. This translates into CASSSAGTSEETQYF.

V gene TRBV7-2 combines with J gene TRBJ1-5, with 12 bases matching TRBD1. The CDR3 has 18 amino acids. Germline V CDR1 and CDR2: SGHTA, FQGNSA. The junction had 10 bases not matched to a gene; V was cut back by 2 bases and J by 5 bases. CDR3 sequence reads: CASSLSPSGQGAYQPQHF. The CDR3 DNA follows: TGTGCCAGCAGCTTAAGCCCCTCGGGACAGGGGGCCTATCAGCCCCAGCATTTT.

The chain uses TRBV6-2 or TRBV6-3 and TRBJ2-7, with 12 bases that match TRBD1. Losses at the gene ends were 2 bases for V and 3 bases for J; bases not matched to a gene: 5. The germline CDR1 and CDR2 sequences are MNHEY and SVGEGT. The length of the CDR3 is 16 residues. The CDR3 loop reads CASSYGTGGAYYEQYF. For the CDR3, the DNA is TGTGCCAGCAGTTACGGGACAGGGGGCGCGTACTACGAGCAGTACTTC.

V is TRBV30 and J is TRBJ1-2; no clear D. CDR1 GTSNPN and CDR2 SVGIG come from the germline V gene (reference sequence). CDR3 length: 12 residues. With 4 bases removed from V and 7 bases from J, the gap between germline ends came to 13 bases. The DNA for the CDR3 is TGTGCCTGGATAAAGGTGACTAGTGGCTACACCTTC. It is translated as CAWIKVTSGYTF.

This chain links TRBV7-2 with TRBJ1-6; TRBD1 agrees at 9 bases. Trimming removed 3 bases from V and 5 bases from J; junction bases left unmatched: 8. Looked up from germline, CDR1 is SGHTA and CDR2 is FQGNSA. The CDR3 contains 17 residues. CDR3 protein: CASSFGGRTGDNSPLHF. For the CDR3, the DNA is TGTGCCAGCAGCTTTGGGGGGAGGACAGGGGATAATTCACCCCTCCACTTT.

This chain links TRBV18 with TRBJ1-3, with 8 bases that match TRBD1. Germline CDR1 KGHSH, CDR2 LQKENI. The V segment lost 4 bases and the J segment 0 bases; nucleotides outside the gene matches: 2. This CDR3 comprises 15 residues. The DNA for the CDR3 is TGTGCCAGCTCACATGGACAGGGCTCTGGAAACACCATATATTTT. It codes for CASSHGQGSGNTIYF.

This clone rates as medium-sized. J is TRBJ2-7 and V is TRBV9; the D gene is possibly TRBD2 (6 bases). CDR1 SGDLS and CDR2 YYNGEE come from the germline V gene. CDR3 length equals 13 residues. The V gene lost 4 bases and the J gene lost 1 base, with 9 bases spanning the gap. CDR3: CASSPSASYEQYF. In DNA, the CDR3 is TGTGCCAGCAGCCCTAGCGCGTCCTACGAGCAGTACTTC.

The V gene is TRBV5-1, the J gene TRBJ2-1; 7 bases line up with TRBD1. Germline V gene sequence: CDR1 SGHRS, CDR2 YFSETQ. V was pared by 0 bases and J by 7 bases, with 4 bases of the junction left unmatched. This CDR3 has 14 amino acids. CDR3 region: CASSLGGTVNEQFF. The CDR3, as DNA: TGCGCCAGCAGCTTGGGGGGGACAGTAAATGAGCAGTTCTTC.